Listed below are T cell receptor beta chains from one sample, sequenced in a study of human T cells and chemical hapten exposure. TCRdb redid the calling of the RACE reads with MiXCR, one entry per CDR3 protein. The table shows around 82,000 distinct CDR3 sequences, with 6.5% to 8% occurring only once. The sequenced sample was whole blood, obtained in connection with sensitization to the hapten diphenylcyclopropenone (DPC). The receptors here all came from a woman aged 25 to 39 with alopecia areata. Some clones in this sample may be carry-over from other donors' samples. Each CDR3 is given with its conserved first and last residue. Fields, in order: D gene, J gene, clone size, V gene, CDR3 DNA, CDR3 protein. The D gene is left open where the match is weak. The size of a clone is reported for some rows only, either as once, few or many, or as a class for expanded clones.

d_call: NA
j_call: TRBJ1-1
clone_size: NA
v_call: TRBV7-8
cdr3_nt: TGTGCCAGCAGCTTAGATGCAGGTTGGGACACTGAAGCTTTCTTT
cdr3_aa: CASSLDAGWDTEAFF

d_call: NA
j_call: TRBJ1-5
clone_size: many
v_call: TRBV15
cdr3_nt: TGTGCCACCAGCAGAGATCTTGGTAGCAATCAGCCCCAGCATTTT
cdr3_aa: CATSRDLGSNQPQHF

d_call: NA
j_call: TRBJ1-2
clone_size: NA
v_call: TRBV20-1
cdr3_nt: TGCACCCCCCTGGCCGGAGGGCCTGAAGATGGCTACACCTTC
cdr3_aa: CTPLAGGPEDGYTF

d_call: NA
j_call: TRBJ1-1
clone_size: NA
v_call: TRBV6-5
cdr3_nt: TGTGCCAGCAGCCTGATAGGGGCGAACACTGAAGCTTTCTTT
cdr3_aa: CASSLIGANTEAFF

d_call: NA
j_call: TRBJ2-1
clone_size: few
v_call: TRBV3-1
cdr3_nt: TGTGCCAGCAGCCGTGGGGGGGCCGGGCCCAATGAGCAGTTCTTC
cdr3_aa: CASSRGGAGPNEQFF

d_call: NA
j_call: TRBJ1-1
clone_size: many
v_call: TRBV5-1
cdr3_nt: TGCGCCAGCAGCTTGGAGTTAGGTAGGAACACTGAAGCTTTCTTT
cdr3_aa: CASSLELGRNTEAFF

d_call: NA
j_call: TRBJ1-6
clone_size: few
v_call: TRBV12-3/TRBV12-4
cdr3_nt: TGTGCCAGCAGTTTCTCCACACCTAATTCACCCCTCCACTTT
cdr3_aa: CASSFSTPNSPLHF

d_call: NA
j_call: TRBJ1-4
clone_size: many
v_call: TRBV2
cdr3_nt: TGTGCCAGCAGTAAGACAGGCAATAATGAAAAACTGTTTTTT
cdr3_aa: CASSKTGNNEKLFF

d_call: TRBD1
j_call: TRBJ1-1
clone_size: many
v_call: TRBV20-1
cdr3_nt: TGCAGTGCTAGCCGCCTCTTCGGGACAGACATGAACACTGAAGCTTTCTTT
cdr3_aa: CSASRLFGTDMNTEAFF

d_call: NA
j_call: TRBJ1-4
clone_size: NA
v_call: TRBV5-4
cdr3_nt: TGTGCCAGCGGATCGATCGGAGCAACTAATGAAAAACTGTTTTTT
cdr3_aa: CASGSIGATNEKLFF

d_call: NA
j_call: TRBJ2-2
clone_size: NA
v_call: TRBV7-9
cdr3_nt: TGTGCCAGCAGCTTCGGCGGGCTAAGCGGGGAGCTGTTTTTT
cdr3_aa: CASSFGGLSGELFF

d_call: NA
j_call: TRBJ2-7
clone_size: many
v_call: TRBV29-1
cdr3_nt: TGCAGCGTTGTAGAGACAGGCCGCTACGAGCAGTACTTC
cdr3_aa: CSVVETGRYEQYF

d_call: TRBD2
j_call: TRBJ2-3
clone_size: many
v_call: TRBV20-1
cdr3_nt: TGCAGTGCCACCCGACCTAAGGGCGGGGGGGGGGCAGATACGCAGTATTTT
cdr3_aa: CSATRPKGGGGADTQYF

d_call: TRBD1
j_call: TRBJ1-2
clone_size: many
v_call: TRBV6-6
cdr3_nt: TGTGCCAGCAGTTACTCGACAGGGGTCGAGGGCTACACCTTC
cdr3_aa: CASSYSTGVEGYTF

d_call: NA
j_call: TRBJ2-1
clone_size: NA
v_call: TRBV12-3/TRBV12-4
cdr3_nt: TGTGCCAGCAGGGACGGACCCTACGATGAGCAGTTCTTC
cdr3_aa: CASRDGPYDEQFF

d_call: NA
j_call: TRBJ2-5
clone_size: few
v_call: TRBV11-3
cdr3_nt: TGTGCCAGCACCGTGCTAGTGGGATATCAGGCTGCCCAAGAGACCCAGTACTTC
cdr3_aa: CASTVLVGYQAAQETQYF

d_call: NA
j_call: TRBJ2-2
clone_size: many
v_call: TRBV7-8
cdr3_nt: TGTGCCAGCAGCTTATATATGGGCAGGGACTCCCGTGGGAGGGAGCTGTTTTTT
cdr3_aa: CASSLYMGRDSRGRELFF

d_call: NA
j_call: TRBJ1-2
clone_size: many
v_call: TRBV7-2
cdr3_nt: TGTGCCAGCAGCTTAGTGTCTTTGACAGTCTATGGCTACACCTTC
cdr3_aa: CASSLVSLTVYGYTF

d_call: NA
j_call: TRBJ1-1
clone_size: many
v_call: TRBV18
cdr3_nt: TGTGCCAGCTCACCAGATGAAACCCTGAACACTGAAGCTTTCTTT
cdr3_aa: CASSPDETLNTEAFF

d_call: NA
j_call: TRBJ1-2
clone_size: many
v_call: TRBV3-1
cdr3_nt: TGTGCCAGCAGTGGGAGCCTAAACTATGGCTACACCTTC
cdr3_aa: CASSGSLNYGYTF

d_call: TRBD2
j_call: TRBJ2-1
clone_size: NA
v_call: TRBV12-3/TRBV12-4
cdr3_nt: TGTGCCAGCAGTTTAAGGGTTCCTGTGTTCGGGCTAGCGGGGGGAGGCAGCTCCTACAATGAGCAGTTCTTC
cdr3_aa: CASSLRVPVFGLAGGGSSYNEQFF

d_call: TRBD1
j_call: TRBJ1-1
clone_size: many
v_call: TRBV12-3/TRBV12-4
cdr3_nt: TGTGCCAGCAGTTTAACAGGGGTGAACACTGAAGCTTTCTTT
cdr3_aa: CASSLTGVNTEAFF

d_call: TRBD1
j_call: TRBJ1-2
clone_size: many
v_call: TRBV5-1
cdr3_nt: TGCGCCAGCAGCTTGGGGACAGGCCAACTACCTAACTATGGCTACACCTTC
cdr3_aa: CASSLGTGQLPNYGYTF

d_call: NA
j_call: TRBJ1-1
clone_size: many
v_call: TRBV29-1
cdr3_nt: TGCAGCGTTGTGGGTGGGACTGAAGCTTTCTTT
cdr3_aa: CSVVGGTEAFF

d_call: NA
j_call: TRBJ2-3
clone_size: many
v_call: TRBV29-1
cdr3_nt: TGCAGCGTTGAAAGGGGCAGAGGAGATACGCAGTATTTT
cdr3_aa: CSVERGRGDTQYF

d_call: NA
j_call: TRBJ2-5
clone_size: few
v_call: TRBV12-5
cdr3_nt: TGTGCTAGTGGTCCCTGGACCGGTGAGACCCAGTACTTC
cdr3_aa: CASGPWTGETQYF

d_call: NA
j_call: TRBJ1-1
clone_size: many
v_call: TRBV12-3/TRBV12-4
cdr3_nt: TGTGCCAGCATTCGAACGACGGGAAGGAATGAAGCTTTCTTT
cdr3_aa: CASIRTTGRNEAFF

d_call: TRBD1
j_call: TRBJ2-6
clone_size: many
v_call: TRBV10-3
cdr3_nt: TGTGCCATCAGGGGGACAGGGAGTACTGGGGCCAACGTCCTGACTTTC
cdr3_aa: CAIRGTGSTGANVLTF

d_call: NA
j_call: TRBJ1-2
clone_size: many
v_call: TRBV7-9
cdr3_nt: TGTGCCAGCAGCCCCCCCCAAGGTCGAGGGGGCTACACCTTC
cdr3_aa: CASSPPQGRGGYTF

d_call: NA
j_call: TRBJ1-1
clone_size: NA
v_call: TRBV7-2
cdr3_nt: TGTGCCAGCAGCCCCCGGGACGCAGTGGGGGTCACTGAAGCTTTCTTT
cdr3_aa: CASSPRDAVGVTEAFF

d_call: NA
j_call: TRBJ2-3
clone_size: many
v_call: TRBV6-4
cdr3_nt: TGTGCCAGCAGTGACTACCCCTCCCAGTCAACGCAGTATTTT
cdr3_aa: CASSDYPSQSTQYF

d_call: NA
j_call: TRBJ2-7
clone_size: few
v_call: TRBV5-1
cdr3_nt: TGCGCCAGCAGCTTACGGCTGAGCTCCTACGAGCAGTACTTC
cdr3_aa: CASSLRLSSYEQYF

d_call: NA
j_call: TRBJ1-5
clone_size: NA
v_call: TRBV29-1
cdr3_nt: TGCAGCGTCTGGACTGGGAGCAATCAGCCCCAGCATTTT
cdr3_aa: CSVWTGSNQPQHF

d_call: TRBD1
j_call: TRBJ1-4
clone_size: NA
v_call: TRBV4-1
cdr3_nt: TGCGCCAGCAGGCAACCGGGACAGGGGAGTGAAAAACTGTTTTTT
cdr3_aa: CASRQPGQGSEKLFF

d_call: NA
j_call: TRBJ1-5
clone_size: NA
v_call: TRBV6-2/TRBV6-3
cdr3_nt: TGTGCCAGCAGTAAAGGGTCTCGCAATCAGCCCCAGCATTTT
cdr3_aa: CASSKGSRNQPQHF

d_call: TRBD1
j_call: TRBJ1-1
clone_size: many
v_call: TRBV10-3
cdr3_nt: TGTGCCATCAGTGCTGGCAGGGGGGTGACTGAAGCTTTCTTT
cdr3_aa: CAISAGRGVTEAFF

d_call: TRBD1
j_call: TRBJ1-1
clone_size: few
v_call: TRBV7-3
cdr3_nt: TGTGCCAGCAGCCTGAGGGGACAGAAGACTGAAGCTTTCTTT
cdr3_aa: CASSLRGQKTEAFF

d_call: NA
j_call: TRBJ1-5
clone_size: NA
v_call: TRBV20-1
cdr3_nt: TGCAGTGCTAGCCCCGGGGCCTTGGGCCATCAGCCCCAGCATTTT
cdr3_aa: CSASPGALGHQPQHF

d_call: NA
j_call: TRBJ1-2
clone_size: many
v_call: TRBV3-1
cdr3_nt: TGTGCCAGCAGCCTCCAAGGAAACTATGGCTACACCTTC
cdr3_aa: CASSLQGNYGYTF

d_call: NA
j_call: TRBJ2-7
clone_size: many
v_call: TRBV5-6
cdr3_nt: TGTGCCAGCAGCTTGAATCAGGGGGGATCGGAGTACTTC
cdr3_aa: CASSLNQGGSEYF

d_call: TRBD1
j_call: TRBJ2-7
clone_size: few
v_call: TRBV6-1
cdr3_nt: TGTGCCAGCACAAGGATGGGAGAGACAGGGGGATACGAGCAGTACTTC
cdr3_aa: CASTRMGETGGYEQYF

d_call: NA
j_call: TRBJ2-1
clone_size: few
v_call: TRBV2
cdr3_nt: TGTGCCAGCAGTGAAGCCCCACGGGAGTTCTTC
cdr3_aa: CASSEAPREFF

d_call: TRBD1
j_call: TRBJ1-2
clone_size: few
v_call: TRBV12-3/TRBV12-4
cdr3_nt: TGTGCCAGCAGTTTAAGGGGGCGCGAAGGCTACACCTTC
cdr3_aa: CASSLRGREGYTF